These 14 T cell receptor beta chains were sequenced from one sample in a study of cytomegalovirus exposure and HLA in healthy donors. It was with 60 Vbeta and 13 Jbeta primers that the PCR ran. Using immunoSEQ multiplex PCR, the repertoire was profiled, and TCRdb retains in-frame clones only, with some absent. The repertoire holds more than 80,000 clones, around 83% seen once, with under 4.5% in the top ten. The specimen was PBMCs. These TCRs come from a female donor in good health and CMV-seropositive.

This rearrangement joins TRBV5-1 to TRBJ2-1, with a possible D match to TRBD1 (7 bases). The CDR3 runs 16 residues. The germline V and J ends were trimmed by 3 bases and 0 bases, with 13 bases remaining between them. Germline V lookup: CDR1 SGHRS, CDR2 YFSETQ. CDR3 bases: TGCGCCAGCAGCTGGGGGGACAGTAGCTCCTACAATGAGCAGTTCTTC. Amino acids: CASSWGDSSSYNEQFF.

V usage is TRBV4-2 and J usage is TRBJ2-1; 10 bases match TRBD2. Germline V gives CDR1 LGHNA, CDR2 YNFKEQ. V was clipped by 3 bases and J by 5 bases; unmatched bases: 4. This CDR3 is built from 15 residues. The CDR3 loop reads CASSHVAGGNNEQFF. The DNA for the CDR3 is TGTGCCAGCAGCCACGTAGCGGGAGGAAACAATGAGCAGTTCTTC.

V and J are TRBV25-1 and TRBJ2-5, with D tentatively TRBD1 (5 bases). V lost 1 base and J 5 bases, leaving 8 bases between the germline ends. The V gene's germline CDR1 is MGHDK and CDR2 SYGVNS. The CDR3 loop spans 13 amino acids. The CDR3 loop reads CASSEWGTETQYF. The CDR3 DNA sequence: TGTGCCAGCAGTGAATGGGGCACGGAGACCCAGTACTTC.

The V gene is TRBV7-9, the J gene TRBJ1-5; D is undetermined. The CDR3 sequence is 14 residues long. Germline values: CDR1 SEHNR, CDR2 FQNEAQ (reference sequence). Trimming removed 5 bases from V and 4 bases from J, with 12 bases in between. The CDR3 reads CASSQGNGNQPQHF. In DNA form, the CDR3 reads TGTGCCAGCAGCCAAGGTAACGGGAATCAGCCCCAGCATTTT.

This clone showed up just once. The rearrangement uses TRBV9 and TRBJ2-5; 7 bases line up with TRBD2. The ends lost 4 bases at V and 1 base at J; junction bases unmatched: 13. CDR1 and CDR2 from the germline V gene are SGDLS and YYNGEE. The CDR3 consists of 17 residues. The CDR3 here is CASSPPTREGPQETQYF. The CDR3 DNA is TGTGCCAGCAGCCCTCCGACGAGGGAGGGCCCCCAAGAGACCCAGTACTTC.

The chain's CDR3 is CASSLVTGGLAEAEQYF. CDR3 nucleotides: TGTGCCAGCAGCTTAGTTACGGGGGGACTAGCGGAGGCAGAGCAGTACTTC. The chain uses TRBV7-2 and TRBJ2-7, with 11 bases that match TRBD2. The CDR3 runs 17 residues. Trimming took 1 base from V and 7 from J; bases not matched to a gene: 12. The germline V gene has CDR1 SGHTA and CDR2 FQGNSA.

The rearrangement joins TRBV5-1 to TRBJ2-7, with 9 positions matching TRBD2. J gave up 1 base and V 0 bases, and 14 bases lay outside the gene matches. The CDR3 runs 19 residues. Germline V gene data show CDR1 as SGHRS and CDR2 as YFSETQ. DNA of the CDR3: TGCGCCAGCAGCTTGGCCAGTGCGAGCGGGGGGCCCTCTTCCTACGAGCAGTACTTC. Translated, it gives CASSLASASGGPSSYEQYF.

The genes are TRBV4-1 and TRBJ1-2; D remains unclear. Germline V gene data show CDR1 as MGHRA and CDR2 as YSYEKL. This CDR3 comprises 16 residues. Trimming shortened V by 5 bases and J by 4 bases, and 20 bases separated the two germline ends. CDR3 in DNA: TGCGCCAGCAGCGTGTCAGGACGTAGCGACCTCTATGGCTACACCTTC. Translated: CASSVSGRSDLYGYTF.

The V call is TRBV27, the J call TRBJ1-2; 9 bases match TRBD1. This CDR3 has 19 residues. V shed 3 bases, J shed 0 bases, and the junction held 14 bases outside the gene matches. The germline CDR1 and CDR2 sequences are MNHEY and SMNVEV (reference sequence). This chain's CDR3 is CASSFRGTGIILSNYGYTF. The CDR3 region has the DNA TGTGCCAGCAGTTTCCGAGGGACAGGGATTATTTTGTCTAACTATGGCTACACCTTC.

The chain couples TRBV18 to TRBJ2-7, with 15 nucleotides matching TRBD2. The CDR3 is 19 residues long. V was clipped by 1 base and J by 9 bases; unmatched bases: 16. Looked up from germline, CDR1 is KGHSH and CDR2 is LQKENI. The CDR3 protein is CASSPRAGLGLAGGGAQYF. For the CDR3, the DNA is TGTGCCAGCTCACCACGGGCAGGCTTGGGACTAGCGGGAGGTGGCGCGCAGTACTTC.

In its sample, this clone was seen a few times. This chain connects TRBV6-5 to TRBJ2-3; D is uncertain. V gave up 8 bases and J gave up 0 bases, with 12 bases separating them. There are 14 residues in the CDR3. Germline-derived CDR1 and CDR2 are MNHEY and SVGAGI. The CDR3 loop is CASSPLASTDTQYF. CDR3 DNA: TGTGCCAGCTCACCCTTAGCTAGCACAGATACGCAGTATTTT.

The V call is TRBV18, the J call TRBJ1-2; D might be TRBD1 (6 bases). Germline loops: CDR1 KGHSH, CDR2 LQKENI. The ends were cut back, 3 bases at V and 5 bases at J, with 13 bases in the middle. This CDR3 region has 14 residues. In DNA, the CDR3 is TGTGCCAGCTCACCGCAGGGGAAAGGATATGGCTACACCTTC. Translating it yields CASSPQGKGYGYTF.

The genes are TRBV6-5 and TRBJ1-1, with 9 bases that match TRBD1. Germline values: CDR1 MNHEY, CDR2 SVGAGI. This CDR3 is built from 15 residues. Trimming took 0 bases from V and 4 from J; bases not matched to a gene: 3. CDR3 amino acids: CASSYSNRGLTEAFF. CDR3 coding DNA: TGTGCCAGCAGTTACTCGAACAGGGGGCTCACTGAAGCTTTCTTT.

The chain combines TRBV28 with TRBJ2-1; 7 bases line up with TRBD2. The V and J ends lost 7 bases and 9 bases, in that order; junction bases with no gene match: 9. The CDR3 extends over 13 amino acids. Germline assignment: CDR1 MDHEN and CDR2 SYDVKM. CDR3 DNA: TGTGCCAGCAATTGGGGGGGGGAGGTTGAGCAGTTCTTC. Its translation is CASNWGGEVEQFF.